The 7 T cell receptor beta chains in this list originate from one sample, sequenced in a study of shared clonotypes between healthy human individuals. Method: immunoSEQ multiplex PCR; TCRdb's copy keeps in-frame clones and lacks some. The data contain 500,000 to 700,000 clones, 90% to 95% of them singletons. Naivety among CD8 cells was defined by CD45RO negativity and positive CCR7 selection, thereby excluding terminally differentiated effector memory CD45RA+ cells. The sequenced material came from naive CD8+ T cells sorted from blood. The receptors stem from a woman aged 25 to 39 in good health.

V and J are TRBV10-3 and TRBJ2-7; perhaps TRBD1 as D (6 bases). With 1 base removed from V and 5 bases from J, the gap between germline ends came to 12 bases. The germline V gene encodes CDR1 ENHRY and CDR2 SYGVKD. This CDR3 is 14 amino acids long. The CDR3: CAISELVSGDEQYF. The CDR3, as DNA: TGTGCCATCAGTGAGTTGGTGTCAGGGGACGAGCAGTACTTC.

The chain carries TRBV2 and TRBJ2-1; 12 bases are shared with TRBD2. Germline V lookup: CDR1 SNHLY, CDR2 FYNNEI. The CDR3 has 16 residues. The V gene end was trimmed by 6 bases and the J gene end by 6 bases; junction bases not matched to a gene: 9. This CDR3 is CASSPSGRAHSNEQFF. Written as DNA, the CDR3 is TGTGCCAGCAGCCCTAGCGGGAGGGCCCATAGCAATGAGCAGTTCTTC.

The V and J genes are TRBV6-6 and TRBJ2-5; D is tentatively TRBD1 or TRBD2 (5 bases each). This CDR3 has 11 residues. The germline V and J ends were trimmed by 5 bases and 10 bases, with 11 bases remaining between them. Germline V CDR1 and CDR2: MNHNY, SVGAGI (reference sequence). The CDR3, as DNA: TGTGCCAGCAGTCAACTAGGGGACCAGTACTTC. Translating it yields CASSQLGDQYF.

This clone was counted a few times. The chain links TRBV27 to TRBJ2-7; 10 nucleotides align to TRBD2. J was trimmed by 4 bases and V by 2 bases; bases with no gene match: 2. The CDR3 is 14 residues long. Per germline, CDR1 MNHEY and CDR2 SMNVEV (reference sequence). The CDR3 is CASSLASGSYEQYF. In DNA form, the CDR3 reads TGTGCCAGCAGTTTAGCTAGCGGGAGTTACGAGCAGTACTTC.

This chain connects TRBV6-1 to TRBJ2-1, with 8 nucleotides matching TRBD1. This CDR3 is 14 amino acids long. CDR1 and CDR2 from the germline V gene are MNHNS and SASEGT. Trimming removed 6 bases from V and 2 bases from J; junction bases left unmatched: 3. The DNA of the CDR3 is TGTGCCAGCAGCCGGGACAGGACCTACAATGAGCAGTTCTTC. Encoded protein: CASSRDRTYNEQFF.

This chain connects TRBV15 to TRBJ1-1; D is unresolved. Germline assignment: CDR1 LNHNV and CDR2 YYDKDF (reference sequence). With 1 base removed from V and 1 base from J, the gap between germline ends came to 7 bases. The CDR3 sequence is 14 residues long. The CDR3 protein is CATSRVRGNTEAFF. CDR3 sequence (DNA): TGTGCCACCAGCAGAGTTCGAGGGAACACTGAAGCTTTCTTT.

This sequence joins TRBV6-1 and TRBJ1-2; 7 positions agree with TRBD1. V lost 7 bases, J lost 2 bases, and 7 bases stayed unmatched. The CDR3 contains 14 residues. Germline CDR1 MNHNS, CDR2 SASEGT. CDR3 nucleotides: TGTGCCAGCACCTGGGACAGCTTAAACTATGGCTACACCTTC. Its protein product is CASTWDSLNYGYTF.